This T cell receptor beta chain appears in the sequencing data of a study of cytomegalovirus exposure and HLA in healthy donors. As for the study in general: In a previous analysis, 117 million unique TCR beta sequences were found from some 180 million T cells. Points from the study as a whole: Most TCR sequences showed up rarely, but some public TCRs showed up in many donors. Researchers reported in a later analysis that a missense DCLRE1C variant was tied to TCR beta V- and J-gene trimming.

As for the donors, each was a healthy bone marrow donor. With 3 bases removed from V and 2 bases from J, the gap between germline ends came to 9 bases. Looked up from germline, CDR1 is SNHLY and CDR2 is FYNNEI. This CDR3 region has 14 residues. 60 Vbeta and 13 Jbeta primers were used in PCR. Clones were read by immunoSEQ multiplex PCR, and TCRdb kept only the in-frame ones, dropping some. The sample gives around 200,000 clones, around 80% of which show up once; approximately 1.2% is in the top ten. The count of this clone is one. Its target is unknown. Sequencing was done on a sample of PBMCs. The chain recombines TRBV2 with TRBJ2-3; D is unclear. This sequence originates from a girl aged 2 to 10 in good health and CMV-seropositive. CDR3 DNA: TGTGCCAGCAGTGAGTGGCTTCCCACAGATACGCAGTATTTT. Its translation: CASSEWLPTDTQYF.